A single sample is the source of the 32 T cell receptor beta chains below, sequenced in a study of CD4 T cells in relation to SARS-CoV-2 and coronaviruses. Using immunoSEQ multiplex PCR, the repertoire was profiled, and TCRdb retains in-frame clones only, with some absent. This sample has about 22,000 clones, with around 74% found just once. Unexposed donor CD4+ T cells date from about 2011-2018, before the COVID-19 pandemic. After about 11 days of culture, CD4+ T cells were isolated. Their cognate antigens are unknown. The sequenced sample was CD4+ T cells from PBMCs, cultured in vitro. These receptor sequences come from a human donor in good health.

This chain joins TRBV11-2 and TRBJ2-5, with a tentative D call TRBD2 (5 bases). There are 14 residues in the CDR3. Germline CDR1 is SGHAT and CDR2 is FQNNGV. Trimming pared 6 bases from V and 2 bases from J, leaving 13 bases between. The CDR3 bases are TGTGCCAGCAGGGCATATCCGGGACAAGAGACCCAGTACTTC. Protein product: CASRAYPGQETQYF.

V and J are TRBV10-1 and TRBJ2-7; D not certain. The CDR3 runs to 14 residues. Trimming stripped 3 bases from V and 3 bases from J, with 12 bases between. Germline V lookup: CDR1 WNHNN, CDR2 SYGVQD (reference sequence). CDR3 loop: CASSDWGVGYEQYF. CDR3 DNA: TGCGCCAGCAGTGATTGGGGTGTCGGCTACGAGCAGTACTTC.

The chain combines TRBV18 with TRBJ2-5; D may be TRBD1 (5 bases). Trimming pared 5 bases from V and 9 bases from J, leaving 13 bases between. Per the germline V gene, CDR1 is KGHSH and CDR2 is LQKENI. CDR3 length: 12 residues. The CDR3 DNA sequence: TGTGCCAGCTCAACGATACAGGCCCCCCAGTACTTC. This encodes CASSTIQAPQYF.

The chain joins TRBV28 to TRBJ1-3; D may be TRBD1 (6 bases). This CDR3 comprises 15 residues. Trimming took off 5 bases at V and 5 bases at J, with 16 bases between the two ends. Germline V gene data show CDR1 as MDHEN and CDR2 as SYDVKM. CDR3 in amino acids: CASSRTQGKRNTIYF. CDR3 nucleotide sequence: TGTGCCAGCAGTCGAACCCAGGGGAAGAGAAACACCATATATTTT.

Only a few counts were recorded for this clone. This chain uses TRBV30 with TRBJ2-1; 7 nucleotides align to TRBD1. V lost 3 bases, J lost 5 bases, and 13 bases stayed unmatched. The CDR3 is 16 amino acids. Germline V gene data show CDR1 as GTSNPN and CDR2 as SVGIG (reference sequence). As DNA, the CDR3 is TGTGCCTGGAGCTTGGGTTGGGGACAGAGAAACAATGAGCAGTTCTTC. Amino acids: CAWSLGWGQRNNEQFF.

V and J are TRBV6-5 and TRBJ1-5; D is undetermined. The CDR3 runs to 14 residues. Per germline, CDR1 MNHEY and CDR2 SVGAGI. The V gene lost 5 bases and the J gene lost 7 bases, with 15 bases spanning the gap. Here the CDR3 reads CASSRTDTRQPQHF. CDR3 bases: TGTGCCAGCAGTAGGACGGATACGCGGCAGCCCCAGCATTTT.

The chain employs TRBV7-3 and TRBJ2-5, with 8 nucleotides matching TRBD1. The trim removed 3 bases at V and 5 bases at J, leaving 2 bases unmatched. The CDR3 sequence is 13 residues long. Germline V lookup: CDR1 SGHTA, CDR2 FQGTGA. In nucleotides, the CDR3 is TGTGCCAGCAGCTTCCGACAGGGGGAGACCCAGTACTTC. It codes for CASSFRQGETQYF.

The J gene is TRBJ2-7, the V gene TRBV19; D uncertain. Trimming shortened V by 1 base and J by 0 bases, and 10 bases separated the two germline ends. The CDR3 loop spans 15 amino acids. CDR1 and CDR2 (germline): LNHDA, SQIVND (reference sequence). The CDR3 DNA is TGTGCCAGTAGTATAGGACAAACCCTCTCCTACGAGCAGTACTTC. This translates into CASSIGQTLSYEQYF.

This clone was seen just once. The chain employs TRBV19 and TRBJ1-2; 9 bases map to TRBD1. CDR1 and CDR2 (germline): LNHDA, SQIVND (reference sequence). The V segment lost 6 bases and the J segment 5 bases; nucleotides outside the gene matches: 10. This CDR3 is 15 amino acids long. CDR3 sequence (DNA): TGTGCCAGTAGCCCACCCCCGGGACAGGGATATGGCTACACCTTC. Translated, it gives CASSPPPGQGYGYTF. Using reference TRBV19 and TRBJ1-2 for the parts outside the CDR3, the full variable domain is DGGITQSPKYLFRKEGQNVTLSCEQNLNHDAMYWYRQDPGQGLRLIYYSQIVNDFQKGDIAEGYSVSREKKESFPLTVTSAQKNPTAFYLCASSPPPGQGYGYTFGSGTRLTVV.

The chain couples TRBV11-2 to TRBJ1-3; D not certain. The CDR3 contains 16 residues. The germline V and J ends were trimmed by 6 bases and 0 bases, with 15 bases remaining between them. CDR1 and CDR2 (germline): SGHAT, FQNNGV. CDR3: CASRNQRIISGNTIYF. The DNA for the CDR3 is TGTGCCAGCAGGAACCAGCGGATCATCTCTGGAAACACCATATATTTT.

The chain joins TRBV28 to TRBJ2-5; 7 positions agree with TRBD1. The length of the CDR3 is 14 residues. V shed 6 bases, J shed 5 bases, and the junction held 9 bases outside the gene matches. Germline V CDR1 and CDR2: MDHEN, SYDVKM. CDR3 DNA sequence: TGTGCCAGCAGCTTAGGACAGGAACGGGAGACCCAGTACTTC. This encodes CASSLGQERETQYF.

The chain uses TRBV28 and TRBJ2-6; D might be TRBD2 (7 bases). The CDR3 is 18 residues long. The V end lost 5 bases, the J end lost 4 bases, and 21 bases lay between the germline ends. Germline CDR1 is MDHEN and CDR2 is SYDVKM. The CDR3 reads CASSPIGGVFDGANVLTF. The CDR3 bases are TGTGCCAGCAGTCCAATAGGGGGGGTATTTGACGGGGCCAACGTCCTGACTTTC.

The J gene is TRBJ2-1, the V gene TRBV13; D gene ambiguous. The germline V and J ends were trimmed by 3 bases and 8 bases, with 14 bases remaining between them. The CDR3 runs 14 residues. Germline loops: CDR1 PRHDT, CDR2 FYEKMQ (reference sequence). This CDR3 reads CASSFVSIPHEQFF. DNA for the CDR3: TGTGCCAGCAGCTTTGTCTCCATCCCACATGAGCAGTTCTTC.

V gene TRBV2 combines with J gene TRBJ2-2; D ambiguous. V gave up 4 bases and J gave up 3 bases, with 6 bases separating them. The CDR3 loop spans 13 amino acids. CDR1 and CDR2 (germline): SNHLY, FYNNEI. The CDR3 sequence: CASSVLDTGELFF. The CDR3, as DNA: TGTGCCAGCAGTGTCCTGGACACCGGGGAGCTGTTTTTT.

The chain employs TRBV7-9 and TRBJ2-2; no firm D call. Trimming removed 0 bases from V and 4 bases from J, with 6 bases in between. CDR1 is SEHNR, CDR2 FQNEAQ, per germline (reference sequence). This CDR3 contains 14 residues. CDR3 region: CASSLAPSTGELFF. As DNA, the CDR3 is TGTGCCAGCAGCTTAGCCCCTAGCACCGGGGAGCTGTTTTTT.

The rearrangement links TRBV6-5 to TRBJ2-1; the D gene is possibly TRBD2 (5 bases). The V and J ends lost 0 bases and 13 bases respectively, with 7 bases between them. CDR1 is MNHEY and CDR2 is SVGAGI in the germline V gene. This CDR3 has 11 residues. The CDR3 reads CASSYSREQFF. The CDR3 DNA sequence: TGTGCCAGCAGTTACTCTCGGGAACAGTTCTTC.

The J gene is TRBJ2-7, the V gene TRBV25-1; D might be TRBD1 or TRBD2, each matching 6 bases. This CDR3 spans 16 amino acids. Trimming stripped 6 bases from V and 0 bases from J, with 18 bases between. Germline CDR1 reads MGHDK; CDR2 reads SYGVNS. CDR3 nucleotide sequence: TGTGCCAGCAGCGCGACGGGGGCGGGGCGCTCCTACGAGCAGTACTTC. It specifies CASSATGAGRSYEQYF.

CDR3 region: CASSQTGQETQYF. In DNA, the CDR3 is TGTGCCAGCAGCCAAACAGGGCAAGAGACCCAGTACTTC. V gene TRBV3-1 (or the pseudogene TRBV3-2) combines with J gene TRBJ2-5, with D possibly being TRBD1 (6 bases). The germline V gene encodes CDR1 LGHDT and CDR2 YNNKEL (reference sequence). Between the trimmed V and J ends, which lost 2 bases and 2 bases, there was a span of 6 bases. This CDR3 spans 13 amino acids.

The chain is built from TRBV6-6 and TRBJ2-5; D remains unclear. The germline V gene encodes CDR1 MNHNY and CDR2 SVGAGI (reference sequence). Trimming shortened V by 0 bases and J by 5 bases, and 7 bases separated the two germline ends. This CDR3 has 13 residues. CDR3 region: CASSYSLVETQYF. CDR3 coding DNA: TGTGCCAGCAGTTACTCCCTCGTGGAGACCCAGTACTTC.

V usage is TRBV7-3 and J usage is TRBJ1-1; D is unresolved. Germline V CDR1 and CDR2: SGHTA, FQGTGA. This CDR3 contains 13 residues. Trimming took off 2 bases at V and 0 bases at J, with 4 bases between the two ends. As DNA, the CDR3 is TGTGCCAGCAGCTTATCTCTGAACACTGAAGCTTTCTTT. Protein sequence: CASSLSLNTEAFF.

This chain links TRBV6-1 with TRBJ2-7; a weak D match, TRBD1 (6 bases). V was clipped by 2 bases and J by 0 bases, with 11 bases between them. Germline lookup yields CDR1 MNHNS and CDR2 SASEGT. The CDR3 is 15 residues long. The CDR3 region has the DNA TGTGCCAGCAGTGAAAGGGCAGGGGACTCCTACGAGCAGTACTTC. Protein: CASSERAGDSYEQYF.

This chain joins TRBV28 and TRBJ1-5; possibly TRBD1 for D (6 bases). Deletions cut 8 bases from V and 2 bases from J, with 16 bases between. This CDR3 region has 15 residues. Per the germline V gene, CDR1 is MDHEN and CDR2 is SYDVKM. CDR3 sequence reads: CASGKGESGNQPQHF. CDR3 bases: TGTGCCAGCGGGAAGGGGGAGTCGGGCAATCAGCCCCAGCATTTT.

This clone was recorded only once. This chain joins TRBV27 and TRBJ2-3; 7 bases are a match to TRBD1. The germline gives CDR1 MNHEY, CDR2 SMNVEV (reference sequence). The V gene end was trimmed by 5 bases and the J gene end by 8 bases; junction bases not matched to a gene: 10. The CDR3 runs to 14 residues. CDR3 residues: CASSTRQGKGTQYF. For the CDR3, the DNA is TGTGCCAGCAGTACAAGACAGGGTAAAGGTACGCAGTATTTT.

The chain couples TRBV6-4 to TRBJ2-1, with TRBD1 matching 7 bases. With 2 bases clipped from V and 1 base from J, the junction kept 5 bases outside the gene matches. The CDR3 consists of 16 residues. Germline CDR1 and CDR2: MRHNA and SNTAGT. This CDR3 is CASSDRGPDSYNEQFF. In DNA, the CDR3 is TGTGCCAGCAGTGACAGGGGGCCTGATTCCTACAATGAGCAGTTCTTC.

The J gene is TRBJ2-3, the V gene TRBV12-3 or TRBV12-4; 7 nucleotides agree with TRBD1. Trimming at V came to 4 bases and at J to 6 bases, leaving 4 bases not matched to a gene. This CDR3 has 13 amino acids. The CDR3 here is CASSYPRGDTQYF. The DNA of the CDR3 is TGTGCCAGCAGTTACCCCAGGGGGGATACGCAGTATTTT.

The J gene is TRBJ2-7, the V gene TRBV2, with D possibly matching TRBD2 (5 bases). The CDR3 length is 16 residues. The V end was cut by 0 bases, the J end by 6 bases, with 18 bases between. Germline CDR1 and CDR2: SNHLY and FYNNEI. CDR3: CASSEAFSGSGSEQYF. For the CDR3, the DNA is TGTGCCAGCAGTGAAGCCTTTTCGGGTTCGGGATCCGAGCAGTACTTC.

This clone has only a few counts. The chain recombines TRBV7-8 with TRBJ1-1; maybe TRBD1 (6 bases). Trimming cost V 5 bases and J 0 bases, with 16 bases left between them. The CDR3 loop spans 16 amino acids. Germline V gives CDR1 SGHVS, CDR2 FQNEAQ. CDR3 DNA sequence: TGTGCCAGCAGCCCAAGACGGGGGGCGATGAACACTGAAGCTTTCTTT. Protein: CASSPRRGAMNTEAFF.

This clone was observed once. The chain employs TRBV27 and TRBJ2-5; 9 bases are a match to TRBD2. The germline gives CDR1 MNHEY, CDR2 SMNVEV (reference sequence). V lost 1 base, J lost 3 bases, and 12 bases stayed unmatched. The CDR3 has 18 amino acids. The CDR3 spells CASSLLGTSIRGEETQYF. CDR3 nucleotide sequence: TGTGCCAGCAGTTTATTGGGGACTAGCATTCGTGGTGAAGAGACCCAGTACTTC.

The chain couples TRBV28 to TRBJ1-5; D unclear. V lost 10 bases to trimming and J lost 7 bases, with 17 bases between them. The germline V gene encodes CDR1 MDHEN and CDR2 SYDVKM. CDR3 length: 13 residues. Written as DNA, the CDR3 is TGTGCCACTATGGCCCCCAGGAGGCAGCCCCAGCATTTT. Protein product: CATMAPRRQPQHF.

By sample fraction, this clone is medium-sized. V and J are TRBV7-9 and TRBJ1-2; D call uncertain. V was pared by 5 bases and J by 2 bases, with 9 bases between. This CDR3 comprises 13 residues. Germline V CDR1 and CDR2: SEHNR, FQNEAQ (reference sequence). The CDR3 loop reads CASSEGVNYGYTF. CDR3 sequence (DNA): TGTGCCAGCAGCGAGGGTGTAAACTATGGCTACACCTTC.

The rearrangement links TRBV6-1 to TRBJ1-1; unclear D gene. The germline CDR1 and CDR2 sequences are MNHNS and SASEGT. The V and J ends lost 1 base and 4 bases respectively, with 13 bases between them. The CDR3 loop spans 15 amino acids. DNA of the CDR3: TGTGCCAGCAGTGAAGTCGTCTCTCGGGGCACTGAAGCTTTCTTT. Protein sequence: CASSEVVSRGTEAFF.

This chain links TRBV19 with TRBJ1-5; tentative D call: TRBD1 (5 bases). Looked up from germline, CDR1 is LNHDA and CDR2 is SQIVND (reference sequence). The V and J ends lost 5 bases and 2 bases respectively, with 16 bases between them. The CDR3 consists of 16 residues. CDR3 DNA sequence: TGTGCCAGTAGTGAGTGGGGGATACATCGCAATCAGCCCCAGCATTTT. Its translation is CASSEWGIHRNQPQHF.